The entry that follows covers one T cell receptor beta chain sequence. Its recognized antigen is unknown. One base away there is no much larger clone; base qualities are not given. The trial excluded patients who had a history of autoimmune disease or were on systemic immunosuppression. In every dose cohort, peripheral blood was drawn for TCR sequencing at baseline, cycle 4 day 1, and cycle 7 day 1. Samples came from an open-label, multicenter, first-in-human phase I dose-escalation trial of ivuxolimab. Adults with locally advanced or metastatic melanoma, renal cell, hepatocellular, or head and neck squamous cell carcinoma were enrolled in the trial. Before TCR sequencing, CD4+ and CD8+ T cells were separately sorted from peripheral blood. This entry comes from a study of OX40 agonist ivuxolimab in advanced cancers. Concerning the study at large: Ivuxolimab was a fully human IgG2 agonistic monoclonal antibody targeting the costimulatory receptor OX40 (CD134). Intravenous ivuxolimab was administered to patients every 2 weeks at six dose levels: 0.01, 0.1, 0.3, 1.5, 3 and 10 mg/kg. Of the approximately 53 patients in dose escalation, some 19 had hepatocellular carcinoma, around 15 had melanoma, 9 had renal cell carcinoma and 9 had head and neck cancer. The dose-escalation cohort was approximately 83% male with a mean age of approximately 60 years, ranging from roughly 20 to 80. Prior anti-PD-1, anti-PD-L1 or anti-CTLA-4 therapy was permitted, and checkpoint inhibitors had been received by about 44% of dose-escalation patients. Partial responses occurred in three dose-escalation patients, of whom one had hepatocellular carcinoma and two had cutaneous melanoma. Peripheral TCRbeta sequencing was intended to test whether TCR sequence diversity was altered and clonal T-cell expansion was caused by ivuxolimab. The paper covers the monotherapy dose-escalation part of the phase I ivuxolimab trial, which included N of about 50 patients. Overall results and qualifications from the work: In partial responders in the 0.1-3.0 mg/kg groups, normalized peripheral clonal expansion was found to be among the lowest, especially among CD8+ T cells. At doses from 0.1 to 3.0 mg/kg, clonal expansion was seen in both CD4+ and CD8+ blood T cells between baseline and week 6. On average, CD8+ T cells showed more expanded clones than CD4+ T cells after ivuxolimab. Which antigens the clonally expanded peripheral T cells were specific for was not determined. Low levels of normalized T-cell clonal expansion were also seen in some nonresponding patients.

To sequence the TCRbeta CDR3 region, genomic DNA was isolated from the sorted cells. TCRbeta CDR3 regions were sequenced using the immunoSEQ Assay. TCRdb stores this immuneACCESS table with in-frame sequences only. Part of the clones is absent; in the studies checked, under half of the shortfall reflects unresolved V genes, and no reason is known for the rest. For this sample the table gives 77,000 or so clones, of which around four fifths were detected only once. The ten top clones hold approximately 5% of the sample. V is reduced by 4 bases and J by 6 bases, leaving a spacing of 10 bases between them. From the cysteine through the phenylalanine, the CDR3 covers 13 amino acids. Just the 39-base CDR3 DNA is kept, in frame starting at base 1. CDR1 SGDLS and CDR2 YYNGEE were looked up in the germline V gene.

Sequences were derived from CD4+ or CD8+ T cells sorted from blood, sampled in a trial of the OX40 agonist ivuxolimab. The rearranged chain carries TRBV9 and TRBJ1-4, with TRBD1 as a weak D call on 6 bases. The sequence was collected from an adult with an advanced solid tumor such as melanoma, head and neck, liver or kidney cancer. This receptor has the CDR3 CASSRTVYEKLFF. The DNA sequence is as follows: TGTGCCAGCAGCCGGACAGTATATGAAAAACTGTTTTTT.